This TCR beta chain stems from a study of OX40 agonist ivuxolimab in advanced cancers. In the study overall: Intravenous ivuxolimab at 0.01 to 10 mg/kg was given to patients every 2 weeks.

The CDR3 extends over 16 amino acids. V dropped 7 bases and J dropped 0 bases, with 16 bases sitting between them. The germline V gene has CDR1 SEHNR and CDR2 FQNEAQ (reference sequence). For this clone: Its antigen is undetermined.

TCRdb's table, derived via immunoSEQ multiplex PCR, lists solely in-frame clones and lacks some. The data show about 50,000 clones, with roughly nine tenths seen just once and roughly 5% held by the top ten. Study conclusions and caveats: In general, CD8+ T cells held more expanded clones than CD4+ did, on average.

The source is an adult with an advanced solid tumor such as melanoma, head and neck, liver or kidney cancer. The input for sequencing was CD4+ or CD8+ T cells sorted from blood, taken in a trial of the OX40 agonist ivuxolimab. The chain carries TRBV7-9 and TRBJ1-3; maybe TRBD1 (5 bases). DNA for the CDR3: TGTGCCAGCACCTCCCTGGGACCGAACTCTGGAAACACCATATATTTT. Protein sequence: CASTSLGPNSGNTIYF.